Presented here are 27 T cell receptor beta chains from one specimen sequenced in a study of STAT3 mutations in large granular lymphocyte leukemia. Regarding the study as a whole: At least one immunodominant TCR beta clonotype appeared in every T-cell large granular lymphocyte leukemia patient.

Their cognate antigens are unknown. Generated by immunoSEQ multiplex PCR, the TCRdb table keeps only in-frame clones and is missing some. Of more than 6,500 clones in the sample, about 69% were seen once. Source material: peripheral blood mononuclear cells. All receptors come from a woman aged 40 to 50 with T-cell large granular lymphocyte leukemia. Some clones in this sample may be carry-over from other donors' samples.

The chain employs TRBV18 and TRBJ1-6; D is ambiguous. This CDR3 region has 15 residues. From germline, CDR1 is KGHSH and CDR2 LQKENI. The germline V and J ends were trimmed by 3 bases and 0 bases, with 6 bases remaining between them. The CDR3 region is CASSPVSSYNSPLHF. CDR3 bases: TGTGCCAGCTCACCCGTCAGCTCCTATAATTCACCCCTCCACTTT.

The CDR3: CSVAMFSTEAFF. CDR3 sequence (DNA): TGCAGCGTTGCCATGTTCAGCACTGAAGCTTTCTTT. The rearrangement joins TRBV29-1 to TRBJ1-1; unclear D gene. CDR1 SQVTM and CDR2 ANQGSEA come from the germline V gene. Trimming left V 4 bases short and J 4 bases short, with 10 bases between. This CDR3 is 12 amino acids long.

This clone was observed a few times. V gene TRBV7-9 combines with J gene TRBJ1-2; D is perhaps TRBD1 (5 bases). This CDR3 spans 15 amino acids. Germline V gene data show CDR1 as SEHNR and CDR2 as FQNEAQ (reference sequence). With 3 bases removed from V and 3 bases from J, the gap between germline ends came to 14 bases. The CDR3 nucleotides read TGTGCCAGCAGCTTGGGTTCAGGGCTCGACTATGGCTACACCTTC. It is translated as CASSLGSGLDYGYTF.

The J gene is TRBJ2-4, the V gene TRBV20-1; D gene unclear. CDR1 and CDR2 from the germline V gene are DFQATT and SNEGSKA (reference sequence). Trimming cost V 0 bases and J 9 bases, with 6 bases left between them. This CDR3 region has 11 residues. The CDR3 nucleotides are TGCAGTGCTAGAGATCGAAGCATTCAGTACTTC. Translated: CSARDRSIQYF.

The chain recombines TRBV18 with TRBJ2-7; D unresolved. CDR1 and CDR2 from the germline V gene are KGHSH and LQKENI. Trimming pared 3 bases from V and 2 bases from J, leaving 8 bases between. CDR3 length: 13 amino acids. The CDR3 reads CASSPGRTYEQYF. Here the CDR3 DNA reads TGTGCCAGCTCACCCGGCAGAACCTACGAGCAGTACTTC.

V gene TRBV18 combines with J gene TRBJ2-3, with D possibly matching TRBD1 (5 bases). This CDR3 spans 17 amino acids. Looked up from germline, CDR1 is KGHSH and CDR2 is LQKENI. Trimming cost V 0 bases and J 0 bases, with 13 bases left between them. The CDR3 bases are TGTGCCAGCTCACCACCCGGAGTAGGGGCTAGCACAGATACGCAGTATTTT. It encodes CASSPPGVGASTDTQYF.

This clone was seen only once. The chain uses TRBV5-5 and TRBJ2-5, with 7 bases aligning to TRBD1. The V gene's germline CDR1 is SGHKS and CDR2 YYEKEE (reference sequence). CDR3 length equals 15 residues. V shed 5 bases, J shed 5 bases, and the junction held 12 bases outside the gene matches. CDR3 region: CASSRITGVRETQYF. The CDR3 nucleotides read TGTGCCAGCAGTCGAATAACAGGGGTCCGGGAGACCCAGTACTTC.

This clone was found a few times. The chain couples TRBV25-1 to TRBJ1-2, with 7 bases lining up with TRBD1. There are 13 residues in the CDR3. J lost 2 bases, V lost 6 bases, and 3 bases had no gene match. The germline V gene encodes CDR1 MGHDK and CDR2 SYGVNS. In DNA form, the CDR3 reads TGTGCCAGCAGCCTGGGACAGAACTATGGCTACACCTTC. Residues: CASSLGQNYGYTF.

The chain combines TRBV25-1 with TRBJ1-1; D may be TRBD1 (6 bases). The CDR3 has 14 amino acids. CDR1 MGHDK and CDR2 SYGVNS come from the germline V gene. Trimming took off 2 bases at V and 1 base at J, with 8 bases between the two ends. The CDR3 protein is CASSEARGNTEAFF. The CDR3 region has the DNA TGTGCCAGCAGTGAAGCCAGGGGGAACACTGAAGCTTTCTTT.

This rearrangement joins TRBV4-3 to TRBJ2-6; no clear D. This CDR3 is 16 amino acids long. CDR1 and CDR2 from the germline V gene are LGHNA and YSLEER. V was trimmed by 0 bases and J by 0 bases, leaving 6 bases between them. The CDR3 here is CASSQDSFSGANVLTF. CDR3 DNA sequence: TGCGCCAGCAGCCAAGACAGCTTCTCTGGGGCCAACGTCCTGACTTTC.

This sequence joins TRBV18 and TRBJ2-1; 10 nucleotides align to TRBD1. This CDR3 is 14 amino acids long. Germline V gene sequence: CDR1 KGHSH, CDR2 LQKENI. V lost 4 bases and J lost 5; bases outside the gene matches: 2. The CDR3 sequence is CASSRGTGDNEQFF. CDR3 DNA sequence: TGTGCCAGCTCACGCGGGACAGGGGACAATGAGCAGTTCTTC.

V and J are TRBV5-1 and TRBJ1-4; 7 bases are shared with TRBD1. This CDR3 has 15 residues. Germline V gene sequence: CDR1 SGHRS, CDR2 YFSETQ. After removal of 5 bases from V and 0 bases from J, the junction contained 4 bases not matched to a gene. The CDR3 nucleotides read TGCGCCAGCAGATCCGGGACAGCAACTAATGAAAAACTGTTTTTT. It translates to CASRSGTATNEKLFF. The full variable domain, completed using reference TRBV5-1 and TRBJ1-4, is KAGVTQTPRYLIKTRGQQVTLSCSPISGHRSVSWYQQTPGQGLQFLFEYFSETQRNKGNFPGRFSGRQFSNSRSEMNVSTLELGDSALYLCASRSGTATNEKLFFGSGTQLSVL.

This chain connects TRBV27 to TRBJ2-7, with D tentatively TRBD2 (5 bases). The CDR3 totals 12 residues. Trimming left V 5 bases short and J 5 bases short, with 10 bases between. The V gene's germline CDR1 is MNHEY and CDR2 SMNVEV (reference sequence). DNA for the CDR3: TGTGCCAGCAGTGACGGAGGAGACGAGCAGTACTTC. Encoded protein: CASSDGGDEQYF.

V is TRBV18 and J is TRBJ1-5; no reliable D call. Trimming shortened V by 4 bases and J by 0 bases, and 7 bases separated the two germline ends. This CDR3 region has 14 residues. Per germline, CDR1 KGHSH and CDR2 LQKENI. The CDR3, as DNA: TGTGCCAGCTCACAGGGAAATAGCAATCAGCCCCAGCATTTT. As protein: CASSQGNSNQPQHF.

This chain joins TRBV18 and TRBJ1-5, with 7 bases identical to TRBD1. The CDR3 sequence is 16 residues long. CDR1 and CDR2 (germline): KGHSH, LQKENI. With V trimmed by 3 bases and J by 2 bases, 7 bases remained unmatched. The chain's CDR3 is CASSPDRVVGNQPQHF. In DNA, the CDR3 is TGTGCCAGCTCACCCGACAGGGTGGTTGGCAATCAGCCCCAGCATTTT.

The chain employs TRBV29-1 and TRBJ2-2, with TRBD2 identical over 7 bases. The CDR3 runs 12 residues. The V segment lost 4 bases and the J segment 4 bases; nucleotides outside the gene matches: 0. The germline V gene has CDR1 SQVTM and CDR2 ANQGSEA. CDR3: CSVGGGTGELFF. The CDR3 DNA reads TGCAGCGTTGGCGGGGGCACCGGGGAGCTGTTTTTT.

The chain carries TRBV18 and TRBJ1-2, with 9 bases matching TRBD1. The CDR3 is made up of 15 amino acids. The germline gives CDR1 KGHSH, CDR2 LQKENI. The V and J ends lost 4 bases and 8 bases, in that order; junction bases with no gene match: 11. In nucleotides, the CDR3 is TGTGCCAGCTCACACTCGGGACAGGGACTTGGGGGCTACACCTTC. Its protein product is CASSHSGQGLGGYTF.

CDR3 protein: CASSFQGMRTTEAFF. CDR3 nucleotides: TGTGCCAGCAGCTTTCAGGGGATGAGGACCACTGAAGCTTTCTTT. The chain uses TRBV7-9 and TRBJ1-1, with D possibly matching TRBD1 (6 bases). Germline V gene lookup returns CDR1 SEHNR and CDR2 FQNEAQ (reference sequence). The CDR3 is made up of 15 amino acids. The V end was cut by 3 bases, the J end by 4 bases, with 15 bases between.

Relative to its sample, this clone is medium-sized. The gene calls are TRBV30 and TRBJ1-5; 7 bases fit TRBD1. Trimming cost V 3 bases and J 7 bases; bases outside gene matches: 9. The germline CDR1 and CDR2 sequences are GTSNPN and SVGIG (reference sequence). The CDR3 extends over 14 amino acids. This chain's CDR3 is CAWRGAGGIQPQHF. The CDR3 region has the DNA TGTGCCTGGAGGGGGGCAGGGGGTATACAGCCCCAGCATTTT.

V gene TRBV6-5 combines with J gene TRBJ2-1; D is unresolved. Per the germline V gene, CDR1 is MNHEY and CDR2 is SVGAGI. Deletions cut 0 bases from V and 0 bases from J, with 6 bases between. The CDR3 is made up of 15 amino acids. The CDR3 is CASSYSVGSYNEQFF. CDR3 in DNA: TGTGCCAGCAGTTACTCGGTTGGCTCCTACAATGAGCAGTTCTTC.

Judged by abundance, this clone is medium-sized. The gene calls are TRBV14 and TRBJ1-1, with D possibly TRBD1 on 5 matching bases. The CDR3 is 15 residues long. From germline, CDR1 is SGHDN and CDR2 FVKESK. V gave up 3 bases and J gave up 4 bases, with 15 bases separating them. CDR3: CASSQAGALGTEAFF. The DNA for the CDR3 is TGTGCCAGCAGCCAGGCTGGGGCGCTGGGCACTGAAGCTTTCTTT.

V gene TRBV5-4 combines with J gene TRBJ1-2; D unclear. CDR3 size: 11 residues. The germline CDR1 and CDR2 sequences are SGHNT and YYREEE (reference sequence). V gave up 0 bases and J gave up 4 bases, with 1 base separating them. In nucleotides, the CDR3 is TGTGCCAGCAGCTTGGGCTATGGCTACACCTTC. It translates to CASSLGYGYTF.

This clone was picked up one time. The chain couples TRBV30 to TRBJ2-7; D assignment may be TRBD1 or TRBD2 (5 bases each). This CDR3 comprises 11 residues. Looked up from germline, CDR1 is GTSNPN and CDR2 is SVGIG (reference sequence). V was pared by 6 bases and J by 9 bases, with 15 bases between. The CDR3 DNA is TGTGCCTGTACAAGGGGAGTGATGCAGTACTTC. This codes for CACTRGVMQYF.

V is TRBV5-4 and J is TRBJ2-7; TRBD1 matches 7 bases. The CDR3 is made up of 15 amino acids. Germline CDR1 reads SGHNT; CDR2 reads YYREEE (reference sequence). With 4 bases clipped from V and 3 bases from J, the junction kept 10 bases outside the gene matches. The CDR3 nucleotides are TGTGCCAGCAGCGGGGCCAGGGGACAGTTCTACGAGCAGTACTTC. Amino acid sequence: CASSGARGQFYEQYF.

The rearrangement joins TRBV10-3 to TRBJ1-5; TRBD1 is a possible D gene (6 bases). The CDR3 totals 15 residues. V was cut by 10 bases and J by 0 bases, with 16 bases left in between. Germline loops: CDR1 ENHRY, CDR2 SYGVKD. The CDR3 DNA reads TGTGCCACAAAGGTAACAGGGAATAGCAATCAGCCCCAGCATTTT. Protein sequence: CATKVTGNSNQPQHF.

The rearrangement links TRBV7-9 to TRBJ1-5, with D possibly TRBD1 on 5 matching bases. V was clipped by 8 bases and J by 3 bases, with 17 bases between them. Germline CDR1 reads SEHNR; CDR2 reads FQNEAQ (reference sequence). The CDR3 is 15 residues long. The CDR3: CASALGGWDNQPQHF. The CDR3 coding sequence is TGTGCCAGCGCCCTTGGGGGTTGGGACAATCAGCCCCAGCATTTT. The entire variable domain, with the rest obtained from reference TRBV7-9 and TRBJ1-5, is as follows: DTGVSQNPRHKITKRGQNVTFRCDPISEHNRLYWYRQTLGQGPEFLTYFQNEAQLEKSRLLSDRFSAERPKGSFSTLEIQRTEQGDSAMYLCASALGGWDNQPQHFGDGTRLSIL.

The chain has TRBV7-9 and TRBJ1-2; D is perhaps TRBD1 (6 bases). Between the trimmed V and J ends, which lost 5 bases and 2 bases, there was a span of 15 bases. Per the germline V gene, CDR1 is SEHNR and CDR2 is FQNEAQ (reference sequence). The CDR3 runs to 15 residues. In DNA, the CDR3 is TGTGCCAGCAGCAAACAACAGGGCCAAAACTATGGCTACACCTTC. Protein: CASSKQQGQNYGYTF.